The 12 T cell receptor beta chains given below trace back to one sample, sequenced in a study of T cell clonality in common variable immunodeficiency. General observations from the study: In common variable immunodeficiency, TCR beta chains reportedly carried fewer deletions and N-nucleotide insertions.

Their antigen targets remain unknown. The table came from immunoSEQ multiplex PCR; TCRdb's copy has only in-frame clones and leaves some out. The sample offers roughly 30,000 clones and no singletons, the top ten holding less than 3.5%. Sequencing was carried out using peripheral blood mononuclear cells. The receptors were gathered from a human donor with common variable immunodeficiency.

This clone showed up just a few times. CDR3 protein: CSAKREARETQYF. CDR3 DNA, as far as it was read: TGCAGTGCCAAGCGGGAGGCGAGAGAGACC. The chain is built from TRBV20-1 and TRBJ2-5; the match to TRBD2 covers 9 bases. The read falls 3 residues short of the CDR3 end, and the missing part is taken from the germline J gene. The CDR3 is 13 amino acids. CDR1 is DFQATT, CDR2 SNEGSKA, per germline (reference sequence). The junction had 6 bases not matched to a gene; V was cut back by 6 bases and J by 4 bases.

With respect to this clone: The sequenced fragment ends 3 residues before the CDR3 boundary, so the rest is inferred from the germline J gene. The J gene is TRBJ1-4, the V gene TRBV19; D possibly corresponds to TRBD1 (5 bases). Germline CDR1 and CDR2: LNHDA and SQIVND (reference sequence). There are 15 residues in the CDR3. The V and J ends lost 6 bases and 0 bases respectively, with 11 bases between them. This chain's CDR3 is CASSSTGATNEKLFF. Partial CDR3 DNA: TGTGCCAGTAGCAGTACGGGGGCAACTAATGAAAAA.

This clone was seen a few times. The part of the CDR3 DNA that was read is TGCGCCAGCAGCGGGGGACGAGCGGGAGGCGGGGAGACC. Amino acids: CASSGGRAGGGET. The whole CDR3 region reads CASSGGRAGGGETQYF. The chain has TRBV5-1 and TRBJ2-5; 9 bases fit TRBD2. The CDR3 end lies 3 residues beyond the end of the read and is filled in from the germline J gene. This CDR3 has 16 residues. Germline CDR1 SGHRS, CDR2 YFSETQ. With 4 bases clipped from V and 5 bases from J, the junction kept 12 bases outside the gene matches.

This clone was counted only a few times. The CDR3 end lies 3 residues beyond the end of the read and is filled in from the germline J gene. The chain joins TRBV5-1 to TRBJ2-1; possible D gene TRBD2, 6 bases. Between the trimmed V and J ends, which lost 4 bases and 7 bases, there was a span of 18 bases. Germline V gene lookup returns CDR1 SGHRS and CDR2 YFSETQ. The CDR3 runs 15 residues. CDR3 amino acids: CASSSTGTGLNEQFF. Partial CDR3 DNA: TGCGCCAGCAGCAGCACCGGGACTGGCCTAAATGAG.

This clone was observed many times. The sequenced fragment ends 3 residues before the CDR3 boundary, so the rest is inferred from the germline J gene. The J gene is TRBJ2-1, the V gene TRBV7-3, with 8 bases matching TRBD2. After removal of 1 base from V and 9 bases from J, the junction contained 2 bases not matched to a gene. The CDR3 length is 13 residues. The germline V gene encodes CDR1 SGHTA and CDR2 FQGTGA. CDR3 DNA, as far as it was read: TGTGCCAGCAGCTTAATGGCGGGGGGTGAG. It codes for CASSLMAGGE. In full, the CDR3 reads CASSLMAGGEQFF.

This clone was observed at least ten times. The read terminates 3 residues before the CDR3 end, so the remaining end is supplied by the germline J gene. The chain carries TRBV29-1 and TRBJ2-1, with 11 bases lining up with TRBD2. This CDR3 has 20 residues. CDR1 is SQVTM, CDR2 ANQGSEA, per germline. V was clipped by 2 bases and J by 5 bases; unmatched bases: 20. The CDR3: CSVEFLLGTSGEGGHNEQFF. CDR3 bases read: TGCAGCGTTGAATTTTTATTGGGGACTAGCGGAGAAGGCGGACACAATGAG.

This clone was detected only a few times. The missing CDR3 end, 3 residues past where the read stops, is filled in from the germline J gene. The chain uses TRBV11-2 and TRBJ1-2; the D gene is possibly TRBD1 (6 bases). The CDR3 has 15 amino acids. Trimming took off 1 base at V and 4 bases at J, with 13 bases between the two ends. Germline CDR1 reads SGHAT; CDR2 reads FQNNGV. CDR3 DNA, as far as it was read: TGTGCCAGCAGCTTAGTACGGGACACCAGCTATGGC. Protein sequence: CASSLVRDTSYG. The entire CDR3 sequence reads CASSLVRDTSYGYTF.

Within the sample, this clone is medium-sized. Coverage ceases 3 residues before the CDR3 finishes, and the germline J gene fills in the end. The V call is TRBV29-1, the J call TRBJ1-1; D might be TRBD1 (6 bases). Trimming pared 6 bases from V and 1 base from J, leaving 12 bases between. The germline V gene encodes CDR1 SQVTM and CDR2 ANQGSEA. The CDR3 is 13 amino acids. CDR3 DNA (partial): TGCAGCGTGAGGAAACAGGGGAACACTGAA. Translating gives CSVRKQGNTE. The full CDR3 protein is CSVRKQGNTEAFF.

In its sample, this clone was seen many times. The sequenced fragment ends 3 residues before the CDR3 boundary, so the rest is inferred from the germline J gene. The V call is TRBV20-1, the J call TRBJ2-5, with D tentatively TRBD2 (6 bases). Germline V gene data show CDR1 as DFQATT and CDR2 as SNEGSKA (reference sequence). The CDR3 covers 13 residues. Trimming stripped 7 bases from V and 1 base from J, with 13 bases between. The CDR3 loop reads CSVRAGGQETQYF. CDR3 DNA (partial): TGCAGTGTCCGGGCCGGGGGCCAAGAGACC.

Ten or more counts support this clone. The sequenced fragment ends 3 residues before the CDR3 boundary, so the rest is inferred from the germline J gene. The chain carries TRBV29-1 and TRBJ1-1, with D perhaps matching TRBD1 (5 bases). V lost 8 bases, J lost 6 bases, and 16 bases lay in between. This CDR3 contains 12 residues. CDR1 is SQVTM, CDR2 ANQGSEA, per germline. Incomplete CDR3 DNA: TGCAGCTGCGGGGGGGGTTTCGCTGAA. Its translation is CSCGGGFAE. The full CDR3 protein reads CSCGGGFAEAFF.

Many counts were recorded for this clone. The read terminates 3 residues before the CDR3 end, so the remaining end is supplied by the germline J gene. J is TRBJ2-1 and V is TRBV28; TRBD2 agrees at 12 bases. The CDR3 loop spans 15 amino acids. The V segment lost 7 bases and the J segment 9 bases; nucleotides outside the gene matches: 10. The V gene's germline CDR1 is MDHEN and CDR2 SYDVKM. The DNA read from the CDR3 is TGTGCCAGCACCGAAAGGACTAGCGGGAACCTTGAG. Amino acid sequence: CASTERTSGNLE. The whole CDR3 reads CASTERTSGNLEQFF.

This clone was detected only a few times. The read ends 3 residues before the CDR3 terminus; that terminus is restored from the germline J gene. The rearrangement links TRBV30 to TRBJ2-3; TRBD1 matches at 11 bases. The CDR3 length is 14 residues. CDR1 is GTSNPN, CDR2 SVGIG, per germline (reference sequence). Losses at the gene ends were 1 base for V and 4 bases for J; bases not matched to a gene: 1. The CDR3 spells CAWSEGQGADTQYF. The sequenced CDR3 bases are TGTGCCTGGAGTGAGGGACAGGGGGCAGATACG. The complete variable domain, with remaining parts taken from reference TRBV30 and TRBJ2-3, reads SQTIHQWPATLVQPVGSPLSLECTVEGTSNPNLYWYRQAAGRGLQLLFYSVGIGQISSEVPQNLSASRPQDRQFILSSKKLLLSDSGFYLCAWSEGQGADTQYFGPGTRLTVL.